The next 25 T cell receptor beta chains were all read from a single sample in a study of blood T cell repertoires in COVID-19. The method was immunoSEQ multiplex PCR; TCRdb's version includes in-frame clones alone and lacks a portion of them. The repertoire holds over 100,000 clones, with about 90% as singletons. Sequenced sample: peripheral blood. Every receptor here comes from a man aged 18 to 30 with acute or convalescent COVID-19.

The chain joins TRBV24-1 to TRBJ2-7; 7 bases align to TRBD2. The CDR3 covers 15 residues. Looked up from germline, CDR1 is KGHDR and CDR2 is SFDVKD. The ends lost 9 bases at V and 5 bases at J; junction bases unmatched: 15. The CDR3 region has the DNA TGTGCCACCGGGCAGGGAGGGGCTCCTTCCGACGAGCAGTACTTC. Encoded protein: CATGQGGAPSDEQYF.

The chain has TRBV5-8 and TRBJ2-1, with D possibly TRBD1 on 6 matching bases. The germline V and J ends were trimmed by 0 bases and 3 bases, with 10 bases remaining between them. Looked up from germline, CDR1 is SGHTS and CDR2 is YDEGEE. The CDR3 is 15 residues long. The CDR3 is CASSLGQVGYNEQFF. The DNA of the CDR3 is TGTGCCAGCAGCTTGGGACAGGTGGGCTACAATGAGCAGTTCTTC.

The gene calls are TRBV4-1 and TRBJ2-7; 7 bases are a match to TRBD2. The CDR3 loop spans 17 amino acids. In germline, CDR1 is MGHRA, CDR2 YSYEKL. V shed 0 bases and J 4 bases; nucleotides not matched to a gene: 12. For the CDR3, the DNA is TGCGCCAGCAGCCAAGACCCAAGCGGGAAAAGGGGTTACGAGCAGTACTTC. Protein: CASSQDPSGKRGYEQYF.

This chain connects TRBV27 to TRBJ1-5; D remains unclear. The germline V gene encodes CDR1 MNHEY and CDR2 SMNVEV (reference sequence). Trimming removed 2 bases from V and 3 bases from J, with 8 bases in between. This CDR3 region has 14 residues. In DNA, the CDR3 is TGTGCCAGCAGTTTAGGAGGAGTCAATCAGCCCCAGCATTTT. Its translation: CASSLGGVNQPQHF.

This chain joins TRBV5-1 and TRBJ1-1; 7 nucleotides align to TRBD1. The ends lost 0 bases at V and 3 bases at J; junction bases unmatched: 11. This CDR3 is built from 17 residues. From germline, CDR1 is SGHRS and CDR2 YFSETQ. This CDR3 is CASSLVQSRQGDTEAFF. In DNA form, the CDR3 reads TGCGCCAGCAGCTTGGTCCAAAGTAGACAGGGTGACACTGAAGCTTTCTTT.

The gene calls are TRBV9 and TRBJ2-1, with TRBD2 matching 14 bases. The germline V gene encodes CDR1 SGDLS and CDR2 YYNGEE. J lost 0 bases, V lost 3 bases, and 8 bases had no gene match. This CDR3 has 19 residues. This CDR3 reads CASSARTSGGRPSYNEQFF. CDR3 bases: TGTGCCAGCAGCGCCAGGACTAGCGGGGGGAGACCCTCCTACAATGAGCAGTTCTTC.

The chain employs TRBV7-9 and TRBJ2-2; 10 bases are shared with TRBD1. The germline V gene encodes CDR1 SEHNR and CDR2 FQNEAQ (reference sequence). This CDR3 contains 16 residues. The V segment lost 5 bases and the J segment 4 bases; nucleotides outside the gene matches: 7. CDR3 in amino acids: CASSPGQGDGTGELFF. The CDR3 region has the DNA TGTGCCAGCAGCCCCGGACAGGGGGATGGCACCGGGGAGCTGTTTTTT.

The chain carries TRBV19 and TRBJ1-1, with 7 bases aligning to TRBD1. CDR1 LNHDA and CDR2 SQIVND come from the germline V gene (reference sequence). Losses at the gene ends were 1 base for V and 2 bases for J; bases not matched to a gene: 7. The CDR3 consists of 16 residues. DNA of the CDR3: TGTGCCAGTAGTATAGGCTCCAGGGACAGCAACACTGAAGCTTTCTTT. Its translation is CASSIGSRDSNTEAFF.

V gene TRBV3-1 (or the pseudogene TRBV3-2) combines with J gene TRBJ2-2; TRBD2 matches at 8 bases. The CDR3 is 20 residues long. Germline V gene lookup returns CDR1 LGHDT and CDR2 YNNKEL (reference sequence). With V trimmed by 1 base and J by 2 bases, 15 bases remained unmatched. The CDR3 region is CASSQVGNRQLAVNTGELFF. Here the CDR3 DNA reads TGTGCCAGCAGCCAAGTAGGGAACCGCCAACTAGCGGTAAACACCGGGGAGCTGTTTTTT.

The rearrangement joins TRBV18 to TRBJ2-3, with TRBD1 matching over 7 bases. In germline, CDR1 is KGHSH, CDR2 LQKENI. Losses at the gene ends were 4 bases for V and 4 bases for J; bases not matched to a gene: 14. The CDR3 is made up of 17 amino acids. The CDR3 DNA follows: TGTGCCAGCTCACGCACGCTCTTGACAGGGAGCCCAGATACGCAGTATTTT. This translates into CASSRTLLTGSPDTQYF.

The table lists this clone with a count of one. The chain carries TRBV7-2 and TRBJ1-5; 12 bases match TRBD1. The CDR3 contains 15 residues. CDR1 is SGHTA, CDR2 FQGNSA, per germline. The trim removed 5 bases at V and 6 bases at J, leaving 5 bases unmatched. The CDR3 nucleotides are TGTGCCAGCAGCACCGGGACAGGGGGCTTTCAGCCCCAGCATTTT. Translating it yields CASSTGTGGFQPQHF.

Here the CDR3 DNA reads TGCGCCAGCAGTGAGTCCCTACTAGCGGGAGTGTCAGATACGCAGTATTTT. It codes for CASSESLLAGVSDTQYF. The genes are TRBV10-2 and TRBJ2-3, with 11 bases lining up with TRBD2. The CDR3 runs 17 residues. With 0 bases clipped from V and 4 bases from J, the junction kept 6 bases outside the gene matches. Germline V gives CDR1 WSHSY, CDR2 SAAADI.

The chain links TRBV6-2 or TRBV6-3 to TRBJ1-3, with a possible D match to TRBD1 (5 bases). The CDR3 has 16 residues. CDR1 and CDR2 (germline): MNHEY, SVGEGT. Trimming pared 4 bases from V and 0 bases from J, leaving 13 bases between. The CDR3 nucleotides read TGTGCCAGCAGTTCACAGGTCTTCCTCTCTGGAAACACCATATATTTT. This encodes CASSSQVFLSGNTIYF.

The chain links TRBV3-1 (or the pseudogene TRBV3-2) to TRBJ1-1, with 7 bases aligning to TRBD1. The CDR3 totals 17 residues. After removal of 4 bases from V and 4 bases from J, the junction contained 15 bases not matched to a gene. Germline V gene sequence: CDR1 LGHDT, CDR2 YNNKEL (reference sequence). This CDR3 reads CASSPPTDRAVGTEAFF. CDR3 in DNA: TGTGCCAGCAGCCCCCCGACCGACAGGGCGGTTGGCACTGAAGCTTTCTTT.

The rearrangement joins TRBV18 to TRBJ2-3, with TRBD2 identical over 13 bases. The CDR3 is 16 residues long. Trimming took 4 bases from V and 2 from J; bases not matched to a gene: 3. CDR1 is KGHSH, CDR2 LQKENI, per germline. This CDR3 reads CASSLGLAGVTDTQYF. The CDR3 DNA follows: TGTGCCAGCTCACTCGGACTAGCGGGAGTCACAGATACGCAGTATTTT.

The chain combines TRBV5-4 with TRBJ1-5; TRBD1 matches at 9 bases. The V segment lost 2 bases and the J segment 5 bases; nucleotides outside the gene matches: 8. Germline V gene data show CDR1 as SGHNT and CDR2 as YYREEE (reference sequence). CDR3 length equals 16 residues. CDR3 DNA: TGTGCCAGCAGCTTAACCGGGACAGGGCTAGATCAGCCCCAGCATTTT. Amino acid sequence: CASSLTGTGLDQPQHF.

This clone was counted once. The chain carries TRBV27 and TRBJ2-1; 8 positions agree with TRBD1. The junction had 11 bases not matched to a gene; V was cut back by 6 bases and J by 4 bases. The CDR3 spans 16 residues. CDR1 and CDR2 from the germline V gene are MNHEY and SMNVEV (reference sequence). CDR3 sequence: CASSPLGQGAYNEQFF. The CDR3 region has the DNA TGTGCCAGCAGCCCTCTGGGGCAGGGGGCATACAATGAGCAGTTCTTC.

V usage is TRBV4-1 and J usage is TRBJ1-2, with 9 bases lining up with TRBD1. CDR1 and CDR2 (germline): MGHRA, YSYEKL. V gave up 0 bases and J gave up 7 bases; unmatched junction bases: 6. The CDR3 has 15 amino acids. CDR3: CASSQEIRTGVGYTF. CDR3 coding DNA: TGCGCCAGCAGCCAAGAAATACGGACAGGGGTTGGCTACACCTTC.

V and J are TRBV3-1 (or the pseudogene TRBV3-2) and TRBJ1-2; maybe TRBD1 (5 bases). The germline V and J ends were trimmed by 1 base and 5 bases, with 11 bases remaining between them. CDR1 LGHDT and CDR2 YNNKEL come from the germline V gene (reference sequence). CDR3 length: 14 residues. CDR3 amino acids: CASSQGPTVYGYTF. CDR3 DNA sequence: TGTGCCAGCAGCCAAGGCCCGACAGTTTATGGCTACACCTTC.

This rearrangement joins TRBV11-2 to TRBJ1-1, with 7 nucleotides matching TRBD1. This CDR3 has 16 amino acids. From germline, CDR1 is SGHAT and CDR2 FQNNGV. V gave up 4 bases and J gave up 0 bases; unmatched junction bases: 8. The CDR3 sequence: CASSSDRRYMNTEAFF. In DNA, the CDR3 is TGTGCCAGCAGCTCGGACAGGAGATATATGAACACTGAAGCTTTCTTT.

V and J are TRBV30 and TRBJ1-1; no clear D. The V end was cut by 3 bases, the J end by 5 bases, with 16 bases between. CDR3 size: 14 residues. The V gene's germline CDR1 is GTSNPN and CDR2 SVGIG (reference sequence). CDR3 amino acids: CAWSPRRVGTEAFF. The CDR3 region has the DNA TGTGCCTGGAGCCCTAGGCGGGTGGGGACTGAAGCTTTCTTT.

The chain carries TRBV29-1 and TRBJ1-4; 9 bases are a match to TRBD1. Germline loops: CDR1 SQVTM, CDR2 ANQGSEA. J lost 6 bases, V lost 8 bases, and 4 bases had no gene match. The CDR3 sequence is 12 residues long. CDR3 protein: CSIRDRDEKLFF. Written as DNA, the CDR3 is TGCAGCATCCGGGACAGGGATGAAAAACTGTTTTTT.

The table lists this clone with a few counts. The chain links TRBV19 to TRBJ1-1; no definite D call. This CDR3 has 14 amino acids. V was clipped by 7 bases and J by 3 bases, with 15 bases between them. Germline CDR1 and CDR2: LNHDA and SQIVND (reference sequence). In DNA, the CDR3 is TGTGCCAGTACCTCGCCGGAGGTGTACACTGAAGCTTTCTTT. It encodes CASTSPEVYTEAFF.

The chain joins TRBV5-1 to TRBJ1-1; D possibly corresponds to TRBD1 (6 bases). This CDR3 contains 14 residues. The V end lost 0 bases, the J end lost 3 bases, and 9 bases lay between the germline ends. Germline lookup yields CDR1 SGHRS and CDR2 YFSETQ. The CDR3 is CASSLEQGHTEAFF. The DNA for the CDR3 is TGCGCCAGCAGCTTGGAACAGGGCCACACTGAAGCTTTCTTT.

The chain is built from TRBV18 and TRBJ1-1; 12 positions match TRBD1. The trim removed 2 bases at V and 8 bases at J, leaving 15 bases unmatched. Germline assignment: CDR1 KGHSH and CDR2 LQKENI. The CDR3 has 18 amino acids. CDR3 nucleotide sequence: TGTGCCAGCTCACCAACCCCCGGGACAGGGGGCTTCTCCAAAGAAGCTTTCTTT. This gives the protein CASSPTPGTGGFSKEAFF.